This section outlines one TCR beta chain sequence together with its context. Its antigen remains unknown. This sample is part of a study of beta chain features in type 1 diabetes. Every isolated RNA sample was fully reverse transcribed, so sequencing captured expressed TCRB transcripts. Libraries were prepared by immunoSEQ multiplex PCR; TCRdb keeps only in-frame clonotypes and omits some of them. The data hold fewer than 500,000 clones, with around 13% observed a single time. V lost 4 bases and J lost 15, with 24 bases in between. The CDR3 runs to 15 residues. The germline CDR1 and CDR2 sequences are SGHDN and FVKESK. Study-wide results and limits: There was no resolution here of whether HLA type influences TCRB rearrangement. A closer apparent resemblance between naive, central memory and Treg TCRB repertoires was seen in patients than in healthy donors.

This chain uses TRBV14 with TRBJ2-2; D might be TRBD1 or TRBD2, each matching 5 bases. The sequenced sample was naive CD4+ T cells from blood. This TCR derives from a man aged 25 to 40 in good health. CDR3 in amino acids: CASSPGRILLGSVFF. DNA for the CDR3: TGTGCCAGCAGCCCGGGACGTATCCTCTTAGGGTCGGTGTTTTTT.